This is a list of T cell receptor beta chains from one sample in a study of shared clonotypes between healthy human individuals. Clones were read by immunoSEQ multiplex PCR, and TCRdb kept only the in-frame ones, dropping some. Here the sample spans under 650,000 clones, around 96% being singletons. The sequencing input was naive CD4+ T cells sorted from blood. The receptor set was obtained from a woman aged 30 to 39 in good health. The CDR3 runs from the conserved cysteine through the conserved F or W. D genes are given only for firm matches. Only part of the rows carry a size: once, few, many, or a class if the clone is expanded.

CDR3aa: CASRRTGGRNNEQFF
CDR3nt: TGTGCCAGCAGACGTACAGGGGGAAGGAACAATGAGCAGTTCTTC
abundance: -
v_gene: TRBV28
j_gene: TRBJ2-1
d_gene: TRBD1

CDR3aa: CASSLPPGVTETQYF
CDR3nt: TGTGCCAGCAGTTTACCCCCGGGAGTAACAGAGACCCAGTACTTC
abundance: -
v_gene: TRBV28
j_gene: TRBJ2-5
d_gene: -

CDR3aa: CASSRDRGNTEAFF
CDR3nt: TGTGCCAGCAGTAGGGACAGGGGGAACACTGAAGCTTTCTTT
abundance: -
v_gene: TRBV6-5
j_gene: TRBJ1-1
d_gene: TRBD1

CDR3aa: CASSPPGQWLEKLFF
CDR3nt: TGTGCCAGCTCACCACCGGGACAGTGGCTCGAAAAACTGTTTTTT
abundance: -
v_gene: TRBV18
j_gene: TRBJ1-4
d_gene: TRBD1

CDR3aa: CASSMRRVEIEKLFF
CDR3nt: TGTGCCAGTAGTATGAGACGGGTCGAGATTGAAAAACTGTTTTTT
abundance: -
v_gene: TRBV19
j_gene: TRBJ1-4
d_gene: -

CDR3aa: CASSLVAGEQYF
CDR3nt: TGTGCCAGCAGTTTAGTCGCTGGCGAGCAGTACTTC
abundance: -
v_gene: TRBV28
j_gene: TRBJ2-7
d_gene: -

CDR3aa: CATSSLGRGAYEQYF
CDR3nt: TGTGCCACCAGCAGTTTGGGACGGGGGGCCTACGAGCAGTACTTC
abundance: -
v_gene: TRBV15
j_gene: TRBJ2-7
d_gene: TRBD2

CDR3aa: CASSTPSNEQYF
CDR3nt: TGTGCCAGCAGCACCCCTAGCAACGAGCAGTACTTC
abundance: -
v_gene: TRBV7-8
j_gene: TRBJ2-7
d_gene: -

CDR3aa: CASSVETGTGSDTQYF
CDR3nt: TGTGCCAGCAGCGTAGAAACCGGGACAGGGTCAGATACGCAGTATTTT
abundance: -
v_gene: TRBV9
j_gene: TRBJ2-3
d_gene: TRBD1

CDR3aa: CASTLRAESTDTQYF
CDR3nt: TGTGCCAGTACCCTCCGAGCCGAGTCAACAGATACGCAGTATTTT
abundance: -
v_gene: TRBV19
j_gene: TRBJ2-3
d_gene: -

CDR3aa: CASSARGALDTGELFF
CDR3nt: TGCGCCAGCAGCGCGCGGGGGGCACTTGACACCGGGGAGCTGTTTTTT
abundance: -
v_gene: TRBV5-1
j_gene: TRBJ2-2
d_gene: TRBD2

CDR3aa: CASSQVLTSQSYEQYF
CDR3nt: TGTGCCAGCAGCCAAGTTTTGACCTCTCAGTCCTACGAGCAGTACTTC
abundance: -
v_gene: TRBV4-2
j_gene: TRBJ2-7
d_gene: -

CDR3aa: CATSRGRGNQPQHF
CDR3nt: TGTGCCACCAGCAGGGGGAGAGGCAATCAGCCCCAGCATTTT
abundance: -
v_gene: TRBV15
j_gene: TRBJ1-5
d_gene: -

CDR3aa: CASLGVYEQYF
CDR3nt: TGTGCCAGCCTAGGTGTCTACGAGCAGTACTTC
abundance: -
v_gene: TRBV28
j_gene: TRBJ2-7
d_gene: -

CDR3aa: CASSLPILGETQYF
CDR3nt: TGTGCCAGCAGTTTACCGATTCTCGGCGAGACCCAGTACTTC
abundance: -
v_gene: TRBV27
j_gene: TRBJ2-5
d_gene: -

CDR3aa: CASSSLSSYNEQFF
CDR3nt: TGCGCCAGCAGCTCCTTGAGCTCCTACAATGAGCAGTTCTTC
abundance: -
v_gene: TRBV5-1
j_gene: TRBJ2-1
d_gene: -

CDR3aa: CASGIEFFDNEQFF
CDR3nt: TGTGCCAGCGGAATAGAGTTCTTTGACAATGAGCAGTTCTTC
abundance: -
v_gene: TRBV28
j_gene: TRBJ2-1
d_gene: -

CDR3aa: CASSLLDREGEQYF
CDR3nt: TGTGCCAGCAGCTTATTGGACAGGGAGGGCGAGCAGTACTTC
abundance: -
v_gene: TRBV7-8
j_gene: TRBJ2-7
d_gene: -

CDR3aa: CAISESGAYSYEQYF
CDR3nt: TGTGCCATCAGTGAGTCAGGCGCGTACTCCTACGAGCAGTACTTC
abundance: -
v_gene: TRBV10-3
j_gene: TRBJ2-7
d_gene: -

CDR3aa: CASSRGWGKLFF
CDR3nt: TGTGCCAGCAGTAGGGGGTGGGGAAAACTGTTTTTT
abundance: -
v_gene: TRBV28
j_gene: TRBJ1-4
d_gene: -

CDR3aa: CASSPRGDSGIQYF
CDR3nt: TGTGCCAGCAGCCCACGGGGTGATAGCGGGATACAGTACTTC
abundance: once
v_gene: TRBV11-2
j_gene: TRBJ2-7
d_gene: TRBD2

CDR3aa: CASSESASAAYEQYF
CDR3nt: TGTGCCAGCAGTGAGTCGGCTAGCGCGGCCTACGAGCAGTACTTC
abundance: -
v_gene: TRBV25-1
j_gene: TRBJ2-7
d_gene: -

CDR3aa: CASSGRQDLNTEAFF
CDR3nt: TGCGCCAGCAGCGGCAGACAGGATTTGAACACTGAAGCTTTCTTT
abundance: -
v_gene: TRBV5-1
j_gene: TRBJ1-1
d_gene: -

CDR3aa: CASRPGQIFNTEAFF
CDR3nt: TGTGCCAGCCGACCGGGACAGATTTTTAACACTGAAGCTTTCTTT
abundance: -
v_gene: TRBV28
j_gene: TRBJ1-1
d_gene: TRBD1

CDR3aa: CASSLYGVQNNEQFF
CDR3nt: TGTGCCAGCAGCTTATACGGCGTCCAAAACAATGAGCAGTTCTTC
abundance: -
v_gene: TRBV7-9
j_gene: TRBJ2-1
d_gene: -

CDR3aa: CASSQENRGVGYEQYF
CDR3nt: TGCGCCAGCAGCCAAGAGAACAGGGGTGTCGGGTACGAGCAGTACTTC
abundance: once
v_gene: TRBV4-1
j_gene: TRBJ2-7
d_gene: TRBD1

CDR3aa: CASSLVGRGDTEAFF
CDR3nt: TGCGCCAGCAGCTTGGTCGGCAGGGGTGACACTGAAGCTTTCTTT
abundance: -
v_gene: TRBV5-1
j_gene: TRBJ1-1
d_gene: -

CDR3aa: CASSPTAVTYEQYF
CDR3nt: TGTGCCAGCTCACCGACAGCGGTTACCTACGAGCAGTACTTC
abundance: -
v_gene: TRBV18
j_gene: TRBJ2-7
d_gene: -

CDR3aa: CASSEVGARDEQYF
CDR3nt: TGTGCCAGCAGTGAAGTCGGGGCTCGGGACGAGCAGTACTTC
abundance: -
v_gene: TRBV6-1
j_gene: TRBJ2-7
d_gene: -

CDR3aa: CASSRGQGYEQYF
CDR3nt: TGTGCCAGCAGTAGAGGACAGGGCTACGAGCAGTACTTC
abundance: -
v_gene: TRBV28
j_gene: TRBJ2-7
d_gene: TRBD1

CDR3aa: CVSSVKGPSSRGYTF
CDR3nt: TGTGTCAGCAGCGTCAAGGGGCCCTCCAGTAGGGGCTACACCTTC
abundance: -
v_gene: TRBV2
j_gene: TRBJ1-2
d_gene: -

CDR3aa: CASSQAQTTQYF
CDR3nt: TGTGCCAGCAGCCAAGCCCAGACAACCCAGTACTTC
abundance: -
v_gene: TRBV14
j_gene: TRBJ2-5
d_gene: -

CDR3aa: CSAPRGNEQYF
CDR3nt: TGCAGTGCTCCGAGGGGGAACGAGCAGTACTTC
abundance: -
v_gene: TRBV20-1
j_gene: TRBJ2-7
d_gene: -

CDR3aa: CASSLGAERGYTF
CDR3nt: TGTGCCAGCAGCTTAGGAGCCGAACGGGGCTACACCTTC
abundance: -
v_gene: TRBV7-9
j_gene: TRBJ1-2
d_gene: -

CDR3aa: CASSPSLPPEETQYF
CDR3nt: TGTGCCAGCTCACCATCCCTACCCCCTGAAGAGACCCAGTACTTC
abundance: -
v_gene: TRBV18
j_gene: TRBJ2-5
d_gene: -